The 20 T cell receptor beta chains listed next were all sequenced from one sample in a study of technical replicates of blood from a handful of donors. Here immunoSEQ multiplex PCR was the method, and the copy in TCRdb shows in-frame clones only, minus some. The repertoire holds roughly 57,000 clones, with nearly 95% as singletons. Source material: PBMCs. Receptor source: a human donor in good health. Some clones in this sample may be carry-over from other donors' samples.

The chain carries TRBV11-2 and TRBJ2-7; D perhaps matches TRBD2 (6 bases). The CDR3 is made up of 14 amino acids. Trimming removed 7 bases at V and 5 bases at J, with 18 bases between. CDR1 is SGHAT, CDR2 FQNNGV, per germline. The CDR3 sequence: CASTSRGSDHEQYF. The CDR3 nucleotides read TGTGCCAGCACCTCGCGGGGATCAGACCACGAGCAGTACTTC.

This clone was observed a single time. The J gene is TRBJ2-3, the V gene TRBV4-3; D is undetermined. Germline CDR1 is LGHNA and CDR2 is YSLEER. This CDR3 has 15 amino acids. The V and J ends lost 1 base and 4 bases respectively, with 12 bases between them. CDR3 residues: CASSQGFGFPDTQYF. The CDR3 DNA sequence: TGCGCCAGCAGCCAAGGATTCGGGTTCCCAGATACGCAGTATTTT.

The genes are TRBV4-3 and TRBJ2-2; tentative D call: TRBD1 (5 bases). CDR1 and CDR2 (germline): LGHNA, YSLEER. The V and J ends lost 0 bases and 5 bases respectively, with 13 bases between them. This CDR3 has 16 amino acids. CDR3 sequence: CASSQDRSGLTGELFF. CDR3 coding DNA: TGCGCCAGCAGCCAAGATCGCTCAGGGCTGACCGGGGAGCTGTTTTTT.

This chain links TRBV6-6 with TRBJ2-5; 7 bases are a match to TRBD2. From germline, CDR1 is MNHNY and CDR2 SVGAGI (reference sequence). This CDR3 region has 15 residues. V shed 6 bases and J 0 bases; nucleotides not matched to a gene: 7. CDR3 residues: CASSSLRGYQETQYF. CDR3 DNA: TGTGCCAGCAGCTCCTTGCGGGGGTACCAAGAGACCCAGTACTTC.

The rearrangement joins TRBV18 to TRBJ2-5; D is perhaps TRBD2 (5 bases). Germline V lookup: CDR1 KGHSH, CDR2 LQKENI. Trimming pared 2 bases from V and 2 bases from J, leaving 21 bases between. This CDR3 spans 18 amino acids. CDR3 amino acids: CASSPGFGSPGEQETQYF. As DNA, the CDR3 is TGTGCCAGCTCACCAGGATTCGGTAGCCCTGGGGAGCAAGAGACCCAGTACTTC.

CDR3 nucleotide sequence: TGTGCCAGCAGCCCGAAACCCGACAATACCTACGAGCAGTACTTC. Its translation: CASSPKPDNTYEQYF. This chain uses TRBV5-5 with TRBJ2-7, with D hard to call. The CDR3 runs 15 residues. V was shortened by 4 bases and J by 2 bases, with 16 bases between the two germline ends. Per germline, CDR1 SGHKS and CDR2 YYEKEE (reference sequence).

V is TRBV7-2 and J is TRBJ2-3; TRBD2 might be the D (6 bases). CDR1 SGHTA and CDR2 FQGNSA come from the germline V gene. The CDR3 spans 15 residues. The V gene lost 1 base and the J gene lost 2 bases, with 10 bases spanning the gap. The CDR3 protein is CASSLEGEVTDTQYF. CDR3 bases: TGTGCCAGCAGCTTAGAAGGGGAGGTCACAGATACGCAGTATTTT.

J is TRBJ2-5 and V is TRBV2, with D maybe TRBD2 (6 bases). Germline V gene lookup returns CDR1 SNHLY and CDR2 FYNNEI. This CDR3 comprises 15 residues. Trimming took 6 bases from V and 2 from J, leaving 16 bases between them. CDR3: CASSARQTRQETQYF. CDR3 DNA: TGTGCCAGCAGCGCGAGACAGACTAGACAAGAGACCCAGTACTTC. The variable domain in full, with the rest retrieved from reference TRBV2 and TRBJ2-5, is EPEVTQTPSHQVTQMGQEVILRCVPISNHLYFYWYRQILGQKVEFLVSFYNNEISEKSEIFDDQFSVERPDGSNFTLKIRSTKLEDSAMYFCASSARQTRQETQYFGPGTRLLVL.

This chain connects TRBV19 to TRBJ1-1, with D maybe TRBD1 (5 bases). The germline CDR1 and CDR2 sequences are LNHDA and SQIVND (reference sequence). Deletions cut 8 bases from V and 0 bases from J, with 16 bases between. The CDR3 has 15 amino acids. CDR3 sequence: CASRGGPTMNTEAFF. In nucleotides, the CDR3 is TGTGCCAGTCGGGGGGGACCTACCATGAACACTGAAGCTTTCTTT. The whole variable domain, remainder taken from reference TRBV19 and TRBJ1-1, is DGGITQSPKYLFRKEGQNVTLSCEQNLNHDAMYWYRQDPGQGLRLIYYSQIVNDFQKGDIAEGYSVSREKKESFPLTVTSAQKNPTAFYLCASRGGPTMNTEAFFGQGTRLTVV.

V is TRBV6-5 and J is TRBJ1-6; possibly TRBD1 for D (5 bases). Between the trimmed V and J ends, which lost 2 bases and 6 bases, there was a span of 11 bases. There are 15 residues in the CDR3. The germline CDR1 and CDR2 sequences are MNHEY and SVGAGI. CDR3 residues: CASSYSQGPNSPLHF. CDR3 in DNA: TGTGCCAGCAGTTACAGCCAGGGTCCTAATTCACCCCTCCACTTT.

This clone was found a few times. The chain recombines TRBV4-3 with TRBJ2-7; possible D gene TRBD2, 6 bases. The germline V gene encodes CDR1 LGHNA and CDR2 YSLEER. The CDR3 is 16 amino acids. V lost 0 bases, J lost 6 bases, and 18 bases lay in between. The CDR3 region has the DNA TGCGCCAGCAGCCAAGAACGGACCCTCGGCGGGGCCGAGCAGTACTTC. Translation gives CASSQERTLGGAEQYF.

This clone was seen a single time. The V gene is TRBV5-5, the J gene TRBJ2-7, with no clear D. This CDR3 contains 13 residues. V was cut by 1 base and J by 2 bases, with 7 bases left in between. Germline CDR1 reads SGHKS; CDR2 reads YYEKEE (reference sequence). The DNA for the CDR3 is TGTGCCAGCAGCTTGACTGATACCTACGAGCAGTACTTC. This encodes CASSLTDTYEQYF. Using reference TRBV5-5 and TRBJ2-7 for the parts outside the CDR3, the full variable domain is DAGVTQSPTHLIKTRGQQVTLRCSPISGHKSVSWYQQVLGQGPQFIFQYYEKEERGRGNFPDRFSARQFPNYSSELNVNALLLGDSALYLCASSLTDTYEQYFGPGTRLTVT.

This clone was recorded once. The chain uses TRBV11-2 and TRBJ2-3, with D hard to call. The CDR3 length is 15 residues. Germline V gene data show CDR1 as SGHAT and CDR2 as FQNNGV. The V end lost 3 bases, the J end lost 2 bases, and 12 bases lay between the germline ends. CDR3 DNA sequence: TGTGCCAGCAGCTTCTCTGTCGGTTCCACAGATACGCAGTATTTT. Translating gives CASSFSVGSTDTQYF.

The genes are TRBV4-2 and TRBJ1-3; TRBD1 is a possible D gene (5 bases). Germline loops: CDR1 LGHNA, CDR2 YNFKEQ. This CDR3 has 16 amino acids. V was cut by 1 base and J by 0 bases, with 10 bases left in between. The CDR3 spells CASSQGWTSSGNTIYF. CDR3 sequence (DNA): TGTGCCAGCAGCCAAGGGTGGACATCCTCTGGAAACACCATATATTTT.

The V call is TRBV29-1, the J call TRBJ1-5; TRBD1 is a possible D gene (5 bases). With 6 bases removed from V and 3 bases from J, the gap between germline ends came to 12 bases. The CDR3 covers 13 residues. Germline CDR1 and CDR2: SQVTM and ANQGSEA. The chain's CDR3 is CSVARALNQPQHF. In DNA, the CDR3 is TGCAGCGTAGCCAGGGCTCTCAATCAGCCCCAGCATTTT.

The rearrangement uses TRBV6-5 and TRBJ1-2; D is ambiguous. The V end lost 2 bases, the J end lost 5 bases, and 9 bases lay between the germline ends. Germline V gives CDR1 MNHEY, CDR2 SVGAGI. CDR3 length equals 13 residues. The CDR3 reads CASSYIPNYGYTF. CDR3 bases: TGTGCCAGCAGTTACATCCCCAATTATGGCTACACCTTC.

The chain recombines TRBV4-2 with TRBJ2-1, with 8 nucleotides matching TRBD2. V gave up 7 bases and J gave up 6 bases; unmatched junction bases: 17. This CDR3 is built from 17 residues. The germline gives CDR1 LGHNA, CDR2 YNFKEQ. The CDR3 here is CASNQGQGSSGSNEQFF. The CDR3 bases are TGTGCCAGCAACCAGGGGCAGGGGTCTAGCGGGTCCAATGAGCAGTTCTTC.

This chain joins TRBV7-6 and TRBJ1-1, with unresolved D. Trimming pared 3 bases from V and 1 base from J, leaving 3 bases between. The CDR3 sequence is 12 residues long. CDR1 SGHVS and CDR2 FNYEAQ come from the germline V gene. The CDR3 is CASSFSNTEAFF. The CDR3 DNA reads as TGTGCCAGCAGCTTCTCGAACACTGAAGCTTTCTTT.

The gene calls are TRBV11-2 and TRBJ2-3; D is perhaps TRBD1 (6 bases). The CDR3 covers 15 residues. The germline V gene encodes CDR1 SGHAT and CDR2 FQNNGV. V lost 3 bases to trimming and J lost 4 bases, with 14 bases between them. The CDR3 sequence: CASSLGQGLADTQYF. DNA for the CDR3: TGTGCCAGCAGCTTGGGCCAGGGGCTAGCAGATACGCAGTATTTT.

This clone was seen more than once but under ten times. The rearrangement links TRBV4-1 to TRBJ1-1, with D maybe TRBD1 (5 bases). The germline V gene has CDR1 MGHRA and CDR2 YSYEKL. The CDR3 contains 14 residues. V was trimmed by 1 base and J by 5 bases, leaving 11 bases between them. CDR3 protein: CASSQVQGRTEAFF. The CDR3 DNA reads TGCGCCAGCAGCCAAGTCCAGGGTAGAACTGAAGCTTTCTTT.